This TCR beta chain originates from a study of blood T cell repertoires in COVID-19. In the authors' workflow: Scientists estimated how many nucleated cells there were by amplifying reference gene primers. Only in-frame clones appear in the TCRdb table, and some are missing; sequencing was by immunoSEQ multiplex PCR. The V and J calls and clone size were taken over from that table, and D and trimming were inferred from the DNA. The sample includes about 160,000 clones, over 75% seen only once; the top ten take approximately 9.9%. This sequence originates from a man aged 60 to 69 with active or convalescent COVID-19. The sequencing sample was made of peripheral blood.

CDR3 in DNA: TGTGCCAGCAGTTTAGACAGCAGTATGAATCAGCCCCAGCATTTT. Amino acids: CASSLDSSMNQPQHF. This rearrangement joins TRBV28 to TRBJ1-5; tentatively, D is TRBD1 (5 bases). This CDR3 region has 15 residues. From germline, CDR1 is MDHEN and CDR2 SYDVKM. Between the trimmed V and J ends, which lost 2 bases and 4 bases, there was a span of 12 bases.